The clone carrying this T cell receptor beta chain has a count of ten or more. The sample belongs to a study of T cells in Graves' hyperthyroidism and ophthalmopathy. Study background: Blood was drawn when the patient was first diagnosed and still untreated.

It was uncontrolled infection, other autoimmune disease, pregnancy or lactation that excluded patients. Germline CDR1 is SGHVS and CDR2 is FNYEAQ. CDR3 length equals 17 residues. J lost 1 base, V lost 1 base, and 5 bases had no gene match. Amplification of TCR beta CDR3 regions was performed using RNA transcripts as template. The TCR CDR3 first-round RT-PCR relied on the HTBI primer set. TCRdb reprocessed the multiplex PCR reads with MiXCR, giving one entry per CDR3 protein. The sample lists approximately 520,000 distinct CDR3 sequences, around 22% occurring once. This TCR came from a woman aged 25 to 39 with Graves' ophthalmopathy. The chain joins TRBV7-6 to TRBJ1-1; 11 bases are a match to TRBD1. Source material: blood. The CDR3 reads CASSLGDRGFSNTEAFF. The CDR3 DNA is TGTGCCAGCAGCTTAGGGGACAGGGGGTTCTCGAACACTGAAGCTTTCTTT.